These 27 T cell receptor beta chains came from one sample sequenced in a study of graft-versus-host responses after intestinal transplantation. No antigen is known for these receptors. Repertoires were generated with immunoSEQ multiplex PCR, while TCRdb's copy carries only in-frame clones and drops some. The sample holds some 48,000 clones; 70% to 85% are singletons and the top ten take over 0.4%. The sample in question was unstimulated CD4+ T cells sorted from spleen or lymph node cells, obtained before transplant. These receptors were obtained from a human donor who was the organ donor for an intestinal transplant.

The gene calls are TRBV19 and TRBJ2-7; D is possibly TRBD2 (7 bases). Germline CDR1 reads LNHDA; CDR2 reads SQIVND (reference sequence). There are 15 residues in the CDR3. Trimming cost V 2 bases and J 2 bases, with 13 bases left between them. The CDR3 sequence: CASSILGGPTYEQYF. CDR3 nucleotides: TGTGCCAGTAGTATACTGGGGGGGCCAACCTACGAGCAGTACTTC. The whole variable domain, filled in from reference TRBV19 and TRBJ2-7, reads DGGITQSPKYLFRKEGQNVTLSCEQNLNHDAMYWYRQDPGQGLRLIYYSQIVNDFQKGDIAEGYSVSREKKESFPLTVTSAQKNPTAFYLCASSILGGPTYEQYFGPGTRLTVT.

The V gene is TRBV10-3, the J gene TRBJ2-4, with TRBD2 matching 7 bases. Germline V lookup: CDR1 ENHRY, CDR2 SYGVKD. J lost 0 bases, V lost 10 bases, and 12 bases had no gene match. The CDR3 sequence is 16 residues long. The CDR3 DNA is TGTGCCACCTCTGCCCCTAGCGGAAAAGCCAAAAACATTCAGTACTTC. It is translated as CATSAPSGKAKNIQYF.

The V gene is TRBV7-9, the J gene TRBJ2-1; D might be TRBD1 or TRBD2, each matching 5 bases. This CDR3 region has 15 residues. Trimming pared 0 bases from V and 2 bases from J, leaving 8 bases between. CDR1 SEHNR and CDR2 FQNEAQ come from the germline V gene (reference sequence). For the CDR3, the DNA is TGTGCCAGCAGCTTAGCGGGGGAAACCTACAATGAGCAGTTCTTC. Amino acid sequence: CASSLAGETYNEQFF.

The V gene is TRBV4-3, the J gene TRBJ2-2; D may be TRBD1 (6 bases). Germline V gives CDR1 LGHNA, CDR2 YSLEER. The CDR3 totals 15 residues. Trimming removed 5 bases at V and 6 bases at J, with 16 bases between. The CDR3 region is CASSTRQVGAGELFF. The CDR3 DNA is TGCGCCAGCAGCACGCGACAGGTCGGGGCCGGGGAGCTGTTTTTT.

The rearrangement links TRBV5-1 to TRBJ1-2; D might be TRBD1 (6 bases). Germline V CDR1 and CDR2: SGHRS, YFSETQ. The CDR3 consists of 14 residues. Between the trimmed V and J ends, which lost 2 bases and 7 bases, there was a span of 15 bases. The CDR3 here is CASSLDGGARGYTF. The CDR3 DNA sequence: TGCGCCAGCAGCTTAGACGGGGGGGCGCGTGGCTACACCTTC.

The CDR3 nucleotides are TGTGCCAGCAGCGTGAGGGGGCTTCTCACCCCCGGCGAGCAGTACTTC. This gives the protein CASSVRGLLTPGEQYF. The chain uses TRBV9 and TRBJ2-7, with TRBD1 identical over 7 bases. The CDR3 runs 16 residues. V lost 2 bases, J lost 6 bases, and 14 bases stayed unmatched. Germline CDR1 reads SGDLS; CDR2 reads YYNGEE.

The J gene is TRBJ2-7, the V gene TRBV4-3, with D perhaps matching TRBD2 (5 bases). Germline V gene sequence: CDR1 LGHNA, CDR2 YSLEER. CDR3 length: 17 amino acids. The V end lost 3 bases, the J end lost 0 bases, and 18 bases lay between the germline ends. The CDR3 reads CASSHLAGPQSSYEQYF. The CDR3 DNA reads TGCGCCAGCAGCCACCTAGCTGGACCGCAGAGCTCCTACGAGCAGTACTTC.

The rearrangement links TRBV5-1 to TRBJ2-7; tentative D call: TRBD2 (6 bases). Per the germline V gene, CDR1 is SGHRS and CDR2 is YFSETQ. Trimming pared 2 bases from V and 4 bases from J, leaving 16 bases between. The CDR3 runs 15 residues. The CDR3 DNA sequence: TGCGCCAGCAGCTTCAGTTCGGCTAGCGAGTACGAGCAGTACTTC. Amino acids: CASSFSSASEYEQYF.

CDR3 nucleotides: TGTGCCAGCAGTGAGCGGGACAGACTTGAAGCTTTCTTT. Its protein is CASSERDRLEAFF. The rearrangement uses TRBV2 and TRBJ1-1; 7 bases are a match to TRBD1. The CDR3 sequence is 13 residues long. J lost 7 bases, V lost 3 bases, and 5 bases had no gene match. Germline V gene data show CDR1 as SNHLY and CDR2 as FYNNEI.

The CDR3 region is CASKFSQNTEAFF. CDR3 bases: TGCGCCAGCAAATTCTCCCAGAACACTGAAGCTTTCTTT. The V and J genes are TRBV5-1 and TRBJ1-1; D unresolved. Germline lookup yields CDR1 SGHRS and CDR2 YFSETQ. The CDR3 totals 13 residues. V lost 6 bases and J lost 1, with 10 bases in between.

The rearrangement links TRBV7-2 to TRBJ2-3, with unresolved D. The CDR3 has 14 amino acids. Germline V lookup: CDR1 SGHTA, CDR2 FQGNSA. V dropped 4 bases and J dropped 0 bases, with 8 bases sitting between them. In nucleotides, the CDR3 is TGTGCCAGCAGCTCGTTCGGGAGCACAGATACGCAGTATTTT. Translating gives CASSSFGSTDTQYF.

The J gene is TRBJ1-1, the V gene TRBV19; D is ambiguous. Germline V gene sequence: CDR1 LNHDA, CDR2 SQIVND (reference sequence). This CDR3 spans 13 amino acids. Trimming stripped 4 bases from V and 7 bases from J, with 13 bases between. CDR3 nucleotides: TGTGCCAGTAGTACGCATGTGACTTTTGAAGCTTTCTTT. Translating it yields CASSTHVTFEAFF. Looking up the rest from reference TRBV19 and TRBJ1-1 gives the full variable domain: DGGITQSPKYLFRKEGQNVTLSCEQNLNHDAMYWYRQDPGQGLRLIYYSQIVNDFQKGDIAEGYSVSREKKESFPLTVTSAQKNPTAFYLCASSTHVTFEAFFGQGTRLTVV.

In DNA form, the CDR3 reads TGTGCCAGCAGCCCTCGACAGGGGGTAGAGACCCAGTACTTC. Its protein is CASSPRQGVETQYF. The chain is built from TRBV7-9 and TRBJ2-5; 9 nucleotides align to TRBD1. Germline V gene lookup returns CDR1 SEHNR and CDR2 FQNEAQ (reference sequence). V lost 5 bases, J lost 4 bases, and 5 bases stayed unmatched. This CDR3 is built from 14 residues.

The chain joins TRBV30 to TRBJ1-4; tentatively, D is TRBD1 (5 bases). The germline V gene encodes CDR1 GTSNPN and CDR2 SVGIG (reference sequence). Trimming left V 0 bases short and J 4 bases short, with 6 bases between. CDR3 length: 13 residues. CDR3 nucleotides: TGTGCCTGGAGTGTACAGGTTAATGAAAAACTGTTTTTT. It codes for CAWSVQVNEKLFF.

V gene TRBV5-4 combines with J gene TRBJ2-3; perhaps D is TRBD1 or TRBD2 (6 bases each). CDR3 size: 15 residues. V lost 2 bases and J lost 4, with 14 bases in between. Germline lookup yields CDR1 SGHNT and CDR2 YYREEE (reference sequence). In DNA form, the CDR3 reads TGTGCCAGCAGCTTTGAGGGGGGCCGGGCAGATACGCAGTATTTT. It codes for CASSFEGGRADTQYF.

The gene calls are TRBV5-1 and TRBJ2-1; the match to TRBD2 covers 10 bases. This CDR3 region has 14 residues. The trim removed 1 base at V and 7 bases at J, leaving 2 bases unmatched. In germline, CDR1 is SGHRS, CDR2 YFSETQ. Here the CDR3 reads CASSLRAGGNEQFF. In nucleotides, the CDR3 is TGCGCCAGCAGCTTGCGAGCGGGAGGGAATGAGCAGTTCTTC.

The chain is built from TRBV6-4 and TRBJ2-3; 10 bases match TRBD2. The V gene's germline CDR1 is MRHNA and CDR2 SNTAGT. CDR3 length: 13 amino acids. The V and J ends lost 5 bases and 5 bases, in that order; junction bases with no gene match: 1. CDR3 protein: CASSWTSGDTQYF. CDR3 bases: TGTGCCAGCAGTTGGACTAGCGGAGATACGCAGTATTTT.

The chain carries TRBV7-7 and TRBJ2-3; D is unresolved. Trimming left V 0 bases short and J 5 bases short, with 12 bases between. This CDR3 has 15 residues. Germline values: CDR1 SSHAT, CDR2 FNYEAQ (reference sequence). The CDR3 DNA reads as TGTGCCAGCAGCTTAGCGGGCAGGTCTATAGATACGCAGTATTTT. It translates to CASSLAGRSIDTQYF.

In its sample, this clone was seen once. The gene calls are TRBV5-8 and TRBJ1-2, with 8 positions matching TRBD1. The germline gives CDR1 SGHTS, CDR2 YDEGEE. After removal of 0 bases from V and 5 bases from J, the junction contained 0 bases not matched to a gene. CDR3 length: 13 amino acids. The CDR3 reads CASSLDRGYGYTF. CDR3 DNA: TGTGCCAGCAGCTTGGACAGGGGGTATGGCTACACCTTC.

This clone was counted a single time. This chain joins TRBV5-1 and TRBJ2-2; 9 bases are shared with TRBD2. The CDR3 runs 16 residues. Germline CDR1 reads SGHRS; CDR2 reads YFSETQ. With 4 bases clipped from V and 1 base from J, the junction kept 5 bases outside the gene matches. This chain's CDR3 is CASSPELAGNTGELFF. CDR3 coding DNA: TGCGCCAGCAGCCCCGAACTAGCGGGGAACACCGGGGAGCTGTTTTTT.

V usage is TRBV30 and J usage is TRBJ2-2, with D possibly matching TRBD1 (6 bases). This CDR3 spans 17 amino acids. Germline V gene data show CDR1 as GTSNPN and CDR2 as SVGIG (reference sequence). The germline V and J ends were trimmed by 3 bases and 3 bases, with 20 bases remaining between them. CDR3 coding DNA: TGTGCCTGGAGACCCCACCTCAGGGGAATTGACACCGGGGAGCTGTTTTTT. Residues: CAWRPHLRGIDTGELFF.

V usage is TRBV11-2 and J usage is TRBJ1-1; 9 bases are shared with TRBD1. The CDR3 length is 14 residues. V shed 5 bases, J shed 5 bases, and the junction held 6 bases outside the gene matches. Germline lookup yields CDR1 SGHAT and CDR2 FQNNGV. DNA for the CDR3: TGTGCCAGCAGCAAACAGGGGGCGAAGACTGAAGCTTTCTTT. It codes for CASSKQGAKTEAFF.

The V gene is TRBV7-2, the J gene TRBJ2-3; D gene ambiguous. This CDR3 has 12 residues. V lost 5 bases and J lost 2, with 5 bases in between. Per germline, CDR1 SGHTA and CDR2 FQGNSA. CDR3 sequence reads: CASSPPTDTQYF. The CDR3 DNA reads TGTGCCAGCAGCCCCCCCACAGATACGCAGTATTTT.

This rearrangement joins TRBV5-5 to TRBJ1-5; D perhaps matches TRBD1 (5 bases). V dropped 1 base and J dropped 7 bases, with 15 bases sitting between them. Germline V CDR1 and CDR2: SGHKS, YYEKEE (reference sequence). The CDR3 extends over 15 amino acids. The CDR3 protein is CASSLTGFFLQPQHF. The CDR3 DNA reads TGTGCCAGCAGCTTGACAGGTTTTTTCTTGCAGCCCCAGCATTTT.

This clone was seen just once. The chain recombines TRBV14 with TRBJ1-5, with a tentative D call TRBD1 (5 bases). V was pared by 4 bases and J by 3 bases, with 10 bases between. In germline, CDR1 is SGHDN, CDR2 FVKESK. CDR3 length equals 14 residues. The CDR3 region is CASSRLGTNQPQHF. The CDR3, as DNA: TGTGCCAGCAGCCGGTTAGGGACCAATCAGCCCCAGCATTTT.

The V call is TRBV28, the J call TRBJ1-2; D is perhaps TRBD1 (5 bases). The CDR3 is 16 amino acids. V was trimmed by 4 bases and J by 8 bases, leaving 23 bases between them. Germline assignment: CDR1 MDHEN and CDR2 SYDVKM. Here the CDR3 DNA reads TGTGCCAGCAGTTCTCAATTCCGACAGTCCCCGGGAGGCTACACCTTC. It yields the protein CASSSQFRQSPGGYTF.

The V and J genes are TRBV6-1 and TRBJ2-7; D gene unclear. CDR1 and CDR2 from the germline V gene are MNHNS and SASEGT. The length of the CDR3 is 13 residues. Trimming took 5 bases from V and 6 from J, leaving 14 bases between them. As DNA, the CDR3 is TGTGCCAGCAGTACAAATGTAGTGGGCGAGCAGTACTTC. Its translation is CASSTNVVGEQYF.